Given below is one T cell receptor beta chain in context. As processed by the authors: The authors estimated nucleated cell counts from reference gene primer amplification. Repertoires were generated with immunoSEQ multiplex PCR, while TCRdb's copy carries only in-frame clones and drops some. For V, J and clone size, that table is used; D and trimming come from the DNA. The repertoire consists of more than 350,000 clones, with more than 70% occurring once and the leading ten covering about 1.5%. Germline CDR1 MDHEN, CDR2 SYDVKM. The CDR3 loop spans 14 amino acids. With 6 bases clipped from V and 4 bases from J, the junction kept 6 bases outside the gene matches. The sample originates from a study of blood T cell repertoires in COVID-19. Grouping used clinical history reported by participants in a survey and questionnaire.

V usage is TRBV28 and J usage is TRBJ2-1; 7 bases align to TRBD2. The sequencing sample was made of PBMCs or T cells enriched from blood (not recorded which). The TCR was taken from a woman younger than 35 who had been exposed to COVID-19. The CDR3 nucleotides read TGTGCCAGCAGACTGCAGCGGGAATACAATGAGCAGTTCTTC. Its protein product is CASRLQREYNEQFF.